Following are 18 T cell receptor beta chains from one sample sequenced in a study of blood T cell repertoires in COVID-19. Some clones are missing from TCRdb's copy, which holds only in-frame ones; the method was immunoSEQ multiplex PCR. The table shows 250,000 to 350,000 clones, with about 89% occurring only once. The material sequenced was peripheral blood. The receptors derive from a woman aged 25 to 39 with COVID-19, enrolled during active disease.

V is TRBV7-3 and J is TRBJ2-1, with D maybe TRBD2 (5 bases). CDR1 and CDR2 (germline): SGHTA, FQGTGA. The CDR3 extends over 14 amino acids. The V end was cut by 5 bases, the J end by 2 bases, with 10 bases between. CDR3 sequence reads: CASSLEAAYNEQFF. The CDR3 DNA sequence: TGTGCCAGCAGCCTGGAGGCGGCCTACAATGAGCAGTTCTTC.

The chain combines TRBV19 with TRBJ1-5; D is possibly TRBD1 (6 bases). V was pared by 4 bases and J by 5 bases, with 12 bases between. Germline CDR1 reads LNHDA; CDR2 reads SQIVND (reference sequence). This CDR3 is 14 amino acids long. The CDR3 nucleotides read TGTGCCAGTAGTACCAGGGGTTTGGATCAGCCCCAGCATTTT. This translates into CASSTRGLDQPQHF.

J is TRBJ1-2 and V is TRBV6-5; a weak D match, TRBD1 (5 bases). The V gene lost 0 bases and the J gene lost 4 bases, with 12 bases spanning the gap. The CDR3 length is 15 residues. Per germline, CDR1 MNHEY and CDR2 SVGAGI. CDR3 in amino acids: CASSYSFSRAYGYTF. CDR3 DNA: TGTGCCAGCAGTTACTCGTTTAGCAGGGCCTATGGCTACACCTTC.

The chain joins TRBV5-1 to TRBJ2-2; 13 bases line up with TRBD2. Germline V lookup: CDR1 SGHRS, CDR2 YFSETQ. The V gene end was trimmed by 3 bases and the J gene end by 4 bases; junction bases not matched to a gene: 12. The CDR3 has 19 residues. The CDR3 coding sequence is TGCGCCAGCAGCTGGCTACTAGCGGGAGGGCCCTCTGGCACCGGGGAGCTGTTTTTT. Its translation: CASSWLLAGGPSGTGELFF.

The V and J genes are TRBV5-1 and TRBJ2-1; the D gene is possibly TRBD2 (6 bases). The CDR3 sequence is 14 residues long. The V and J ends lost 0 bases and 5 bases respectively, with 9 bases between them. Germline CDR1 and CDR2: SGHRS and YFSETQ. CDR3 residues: CASSLGTTNNEQFF. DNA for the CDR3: TGCGCCAGCAGCTTGGGGACTACCAACAATGAGCAGTTCTTC.

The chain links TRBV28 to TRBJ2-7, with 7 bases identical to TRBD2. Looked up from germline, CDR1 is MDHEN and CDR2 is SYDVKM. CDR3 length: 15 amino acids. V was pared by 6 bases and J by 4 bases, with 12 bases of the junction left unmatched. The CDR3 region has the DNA TGTGCCAGCAGGGGACGCGGGAGTGGGGTTTACGAGCAGTACTTC. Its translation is CASRGRGSGVYEQYF.

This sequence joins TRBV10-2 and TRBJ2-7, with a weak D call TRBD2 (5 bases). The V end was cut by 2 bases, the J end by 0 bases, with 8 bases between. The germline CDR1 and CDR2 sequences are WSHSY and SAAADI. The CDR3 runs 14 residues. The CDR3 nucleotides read TGCGCCAGCAGTGAGGAGGGAGACTCCTACGAGCAGTACTTC. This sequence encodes CASSEEGDSYEQYF.

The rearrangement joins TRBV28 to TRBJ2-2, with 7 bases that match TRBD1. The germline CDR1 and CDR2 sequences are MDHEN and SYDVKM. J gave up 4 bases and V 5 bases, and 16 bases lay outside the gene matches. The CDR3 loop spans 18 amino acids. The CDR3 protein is CASSTIGDRSFGTGELFF. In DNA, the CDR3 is TGTGCCAGCAGTACGATAGGGGACAGATCTTTTGGCACCGGGGAGCTGTTTTTT.

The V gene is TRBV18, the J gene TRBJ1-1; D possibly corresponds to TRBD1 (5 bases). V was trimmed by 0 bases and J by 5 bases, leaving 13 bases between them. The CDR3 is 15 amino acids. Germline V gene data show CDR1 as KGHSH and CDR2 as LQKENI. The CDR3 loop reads CASSPPTGGRTEAFF. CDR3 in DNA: TGTGCCAGCTCACCACCGACCGGGGGAAGGACTGAAGCTTTCTTT. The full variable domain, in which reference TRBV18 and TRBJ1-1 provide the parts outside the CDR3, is NAGVMQNPRHLVRRRGQEARLRCSPMKGHSHVYWYRQLPEEGLKFMVYLQKENIIDESGMPKERFSAEFPKEGPSILRIQQVVRGDSAAYFCASSPPTGGRTEAFFGQGTRLTVV.

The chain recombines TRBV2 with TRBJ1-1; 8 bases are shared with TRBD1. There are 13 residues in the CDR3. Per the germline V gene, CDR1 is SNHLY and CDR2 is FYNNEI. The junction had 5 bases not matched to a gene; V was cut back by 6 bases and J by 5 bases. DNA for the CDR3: TGTGCCAGCAGCGCGGACAGGGAAACTGAAGCTTTCTTT. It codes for CASSADRETEAFF.

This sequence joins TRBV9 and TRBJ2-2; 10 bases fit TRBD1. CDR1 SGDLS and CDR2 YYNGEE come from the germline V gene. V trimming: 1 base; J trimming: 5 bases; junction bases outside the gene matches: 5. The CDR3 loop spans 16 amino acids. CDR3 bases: TGTGCCAGCAGCGTACTTGGGACAGGGGCTACCGGGGAGCTGTTTTTT. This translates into CASSVLGTGATGELFF.

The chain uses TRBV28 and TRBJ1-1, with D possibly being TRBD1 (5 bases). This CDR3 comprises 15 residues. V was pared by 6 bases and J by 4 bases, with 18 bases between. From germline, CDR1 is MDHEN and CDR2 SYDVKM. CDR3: CASRSRLTARTEAFF. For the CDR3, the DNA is TGTGCCAGCAGGAGCCGCTTGACAGCTCGCACTGAAGCTTTCTTT.

The CDR3 DNA sequence: TGTGCCAGCAGCCAAGAGCCAGATGGCTACACCTTC. Translation gives CASSQEPDGYTF. J is TRBJ1-2 and V is TRBV3-1 (or the pseudogene TRBV3-2), with D hard to call. The CDR3 covers 12 residues. Trimming left V 0 bases short and J 6 bases short, with 5 bases between. Germline V gene lookup returns CDR1 LGHDT and CDR2 YNNKEL (reference sequence).

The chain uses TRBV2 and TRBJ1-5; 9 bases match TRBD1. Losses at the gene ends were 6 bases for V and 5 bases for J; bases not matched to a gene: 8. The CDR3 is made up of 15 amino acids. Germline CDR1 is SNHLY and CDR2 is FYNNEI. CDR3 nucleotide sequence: TGTGCCAGCAGCTCCTCAGGACAGGGGTATCAGCCCCAGCATTTT. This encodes CASSSSGQGYQPQHF.

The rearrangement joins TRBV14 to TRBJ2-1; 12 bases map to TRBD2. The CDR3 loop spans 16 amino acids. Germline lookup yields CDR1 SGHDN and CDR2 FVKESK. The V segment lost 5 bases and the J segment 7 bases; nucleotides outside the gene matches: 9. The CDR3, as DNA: TGTGCCAGCAGCAAGGGGACTAGCGGGTTTGTAAATGAGCAGTTCTTC. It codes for CASSKGTSGFVNEQFF.

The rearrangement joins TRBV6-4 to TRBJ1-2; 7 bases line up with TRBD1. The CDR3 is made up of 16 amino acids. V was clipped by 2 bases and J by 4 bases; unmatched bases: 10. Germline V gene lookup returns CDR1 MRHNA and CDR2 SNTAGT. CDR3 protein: CASSDAPGGWGYGYTF. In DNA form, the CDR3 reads TGTGCCAGCAGTGACGCCCCAGGGGGTTGGGGCTATGGCTACACCTTC.

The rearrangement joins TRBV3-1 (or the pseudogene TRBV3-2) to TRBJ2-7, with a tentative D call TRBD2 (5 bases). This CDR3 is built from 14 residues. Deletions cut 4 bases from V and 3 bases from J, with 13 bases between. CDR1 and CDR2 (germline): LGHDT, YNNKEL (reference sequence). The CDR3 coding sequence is TGTGCCAGCAGCCGTACTAGTGTCCGCTACGAGCAGTACTTC. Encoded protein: CASSRTSVRYEQYF.

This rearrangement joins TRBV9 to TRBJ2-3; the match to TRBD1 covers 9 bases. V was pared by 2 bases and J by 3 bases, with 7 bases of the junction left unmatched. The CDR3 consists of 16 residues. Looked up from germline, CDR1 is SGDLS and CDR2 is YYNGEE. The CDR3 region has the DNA TGTGCCAGCAGCGTCGGGACAGGGAGTCGGACAGATACGCAGTATTTT. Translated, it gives CASSVGTGSRTDTQYF.